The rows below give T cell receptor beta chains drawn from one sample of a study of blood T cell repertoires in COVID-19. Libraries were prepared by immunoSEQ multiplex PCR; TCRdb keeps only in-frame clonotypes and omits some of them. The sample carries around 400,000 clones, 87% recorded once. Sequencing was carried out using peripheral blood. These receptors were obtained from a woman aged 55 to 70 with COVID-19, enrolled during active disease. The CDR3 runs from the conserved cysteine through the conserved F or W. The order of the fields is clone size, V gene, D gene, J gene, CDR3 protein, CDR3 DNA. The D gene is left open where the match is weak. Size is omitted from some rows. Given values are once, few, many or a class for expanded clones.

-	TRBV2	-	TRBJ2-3	CASSDWAAPSTDTQYF	TGTGCCAGCAGTGATTGGGCCGCACCTAGCACAGATACGCAGTATTTT
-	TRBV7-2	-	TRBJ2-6	CASSLGSADPGANVLTF	TGTGCCAGCAGCTTAGGAAGCGCAGACCCTGGGGCCAACGTCCTGACTTTC
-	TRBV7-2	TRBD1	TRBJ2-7	CASSFGQGASYEQYF	TGTGCCAGCAGCTTCGGACAGGGGGCGTCGTACGAGCAGTACTTC
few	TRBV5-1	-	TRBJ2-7	CASGVGGASPLEQYF	TGCGCCAGCGGGGTTGGTGGGGCTTCCCCCCTCGAGCAGTACTTC
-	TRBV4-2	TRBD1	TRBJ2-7	CASSQEPGQGLYEQYF	TGTGCCAGCAGCCAAGAACCGGGACAGGGACTATACGAGCAGTACTTC
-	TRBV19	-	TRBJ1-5	CASSMQGNANQPQHF	TGTGCCAGTAGTATGCAGGGGAACGCCAATCAGCCCCAGCATTTT
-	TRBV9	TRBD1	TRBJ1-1	CASSVAGGQGAGDTEAFF	TGTGCCAGCAGCGTAGCGGGGGGACAGGGGGCTGGGGACACTGAAGCTTTCTTT
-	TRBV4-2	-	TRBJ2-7	CASSQDRYEQYF	TGTGCCAGCAGCCAAGATCGTTACGAGCAGTACTTC
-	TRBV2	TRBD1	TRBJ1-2	CASRTTGGYYGYTF	TGTGCCAGCAGAACGACAGGGGGTTACTATGGCTACACCTTC
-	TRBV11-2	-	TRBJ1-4	CASSLLLGEGHEKLFF	TGTGCCAGCAGCTTGCTACTGGGGGAGGGGCATGAAAAACTGTTTTTT
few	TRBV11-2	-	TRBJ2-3	CASSLARGTQYF	TGTGCCAGCAGCTTAGCACGGGGTACGCAGTATTTT
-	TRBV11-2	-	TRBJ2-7	CASSLAGYEQYF	TGTGCCAGCAGCTTAGCAGGCTACGAGCAGTACTTC
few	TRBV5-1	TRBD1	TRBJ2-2	CASSFETGGGTGELFF	TGCGCCAGCAGCTTTGAGACAGGGGGCGGCACCGGGGAGCTGTTTTTT
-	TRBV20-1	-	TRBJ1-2	CSASVGGYGYTF	TGCAGTGCTAGTGTGGGGGGGTATGGCTACACCTTC
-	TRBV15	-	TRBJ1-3	CATSRDRGASGNTIYF	TGTGCCACCAGCAGAGATCGGGGGGCGTCTGGAAACACCATATATTTT
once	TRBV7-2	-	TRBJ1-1	CASSGQLNTEAFF	TGTGCCAGCAGTGGACAATTGAACACTGAAGCTTTCTTT
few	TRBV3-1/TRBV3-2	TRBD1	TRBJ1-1	CASSLLDRVNTEAFF	TGTGCCAGCAGCTTACTCGACAGGGTGAACACTGAAGCTTTCTTT
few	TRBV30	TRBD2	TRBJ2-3	CAWRRLGGAVSDTQYF	TGTGCCTGGAGGAGACTCGGGGGGGCCGTTTCAGATACGCAGTATTTT
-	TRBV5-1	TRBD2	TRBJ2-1	CASSSHWTSADEQFF	TGCGCCAGCAGCTCCCACTGGACTAGCGCAGATGAGCAGTTCTTC
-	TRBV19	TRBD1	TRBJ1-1	CASSSSGQVNTEAFF	TGTGCCAGTAGTAGCTCGGGACAGGTCAACACTGAAGCTTTCTTT
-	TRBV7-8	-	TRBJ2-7	CASSRLTGAYEQYF	TGTGCCAGCAGCCGTTTGACAGGCGCCTACGAGCAGTACTTC